The 11 T cell receptor beta chains reported below all come from one sample, sequenced in a study of T cells in Graves' hyperthyroidism and ophthalmopathy. Amplification yielded TCR beta CDR3 regions, with RNA transcripts as the source. First-round RT-PCR of the TCR CDR3 relied on the HTBI primer set. TCRdb used MiXCR to reprocess the multiplex PCR reads, holding one entry per CDR3 protein. Counted here are fewer than 700,000 distinct CDR3 sequences, about a sixth occurring once; the ten biggest clones make up approximately 15%. Specimen: blood. The receptors shown here come from a young woman with Graves' ophthalmopathy.

The count of this clonotype is one. V usage is TRBV6-2 or TRBV6-3 and J usage is TRBJ2-5; a possible D gene is TRBD2 (6 bases). The CDR3 length is 15 residues. V was cut by 10 bases and J by 2 bases, with 20 bases left in between. Germline CDR1 reads MNHEY; CDR2 reads SVGEGT. The CDR3 DNA sequence: TGTGCCAACAGCCCCGAAATGGGGAGGCAAGAGACCCAGTACTTC. This translates into CANSPEMGRQETQYF.

This clonotype was seen only a few times. The genes are TRBV7-9 and TRBJ2-1; 7 bases match TRBD2. Trimming at V came to 1 base and at J to 4 bases, leaving 10 bases not matched to a gene. This CDR3 has 17 amino acids. Germline lookup yields CDR1 SEHNR and CDR2 FQNEAQ (reference sequence). The CDR3 protein is CASSLVDVASGYNEQFF. The CDR3 DNA follows: TGTGCCAGCAGCTTAGTAGATGTTGCTAGCGGATACAATGAGCAGTTCTTC.

This clonotype was detected a few times. The V and J genes are TRBV6-2 or TRBV6-3 and TRBJ2-1; 9 nucleotides align to TRBD2. From germline, CDR1 is MNHEY and CDR2 SVGEGT. The CDR3 spans 15 residues. The V and J ends lost 2 bases and 7 bases, in that order; junction bases with no gene match: 6. The CDR3 reads CASSYGLGLANEQFF. DNA for the CDR3: TGTGCCAGCAGTTACGGGTTGGGACTAGCTAATGAGCAGTTCTTC.

About this clonotype itself: A junction end diverges from the germline sequence, so it may reflect a read error. The chain has TRBV7-8 and TRBJ2-5; 8 nucleotides agree with TRBD2. Germline loops: CDR1 SGHVS, CDR2 FQNEAQ. This CDR3 has 17 residues. As DNA, the CDR3 is TGCGCCAGCAGCCAAGGGGGAGGCGGGGGGTTCCGCGAGACCCAGTACTTC. Its translation is CASSQGGGGGFRETQYF. Complete variable domain (other parts from reference TRBV7-8 and TRBJ2-5): GAGVSQSPRYKVAKRGQDVALRCDPISGHVSLFWYQQALGQGPEFLTYFQNEAQLDKSGLPSDRFFAERPEGSVSTLKIQRTQQEDSAVYLCASSQGGGGGFRETQYFGPGTRLLVL.

This clonotype was detected a few times. This chain connects TRBV27 to TRBJ1-5; 7 bases fit TRBD1. The CDR3 has 14 amino acids. V lost 3 bases, J lost 5 bases, and 4 bases stayed unmatched. From germline, CDR1 is MNHEY and CDR2 SMNVEV (reference sequence). The CDR3 loop reads CASSFRGQYQPQHF. The CDR3, as DNA: TGTGCCAGCAGTTTCAGGGGACAGTATCAGCCCCAGCATTTT.

This clonotype was recorded at least ten times. The chain links TRBV20-1 to TRBJ2-7, with D perhaps matching TRBD1 (5 bases). V lost 0 bases and J 4 bases, leaving 7 bases between the germline ends. CDR1 is DFQATT and CDR2 is SNEGSKA in the germline V gene (reference sequence). This CDR3 has 12 amino acids. Written as DNA, the CDR3 is TGCAGTGCTAGAGATCAGGGTTACGAGCAGTACTTC. It codes for CSARDQGYEQYF.

This sequence joins TRBV19 and TRBJ2-6; a possible D gene is TRBD2 (6 bases). This CDR3 is 18 amino acids long. From germline, CDR1 is LNHDA and CDR2 SQIVND (reference sequence). The ends were cut back, 6 bases at V and 1 base at J, with 19 bases in the middle. CDR3 loop: CASSSVTEGLSGANVLTF. The DNA for the CDR3 is TGTGCCAGTAGCTCCGTGACGGAGGGCCTGTCTGGGGCCAACGTCCTGACTTTC.

V usage is TRBV29-1 and J usage is TRBJ1-2, with D tentatively TRBD1 (5 bases). Germline V lookup: CDR1 SQVTM, CDR2 ANQGSEA. V lost 4 bases to trimming and J lost 4 bases, with 10 bases between them. The CDR3 is 12 residues long. The CDR3 sequence is CSVVEGSYGYTF. The CDR3 bases are TGCAGCGTTGTGGAGGGGAGCTATGGCTACACCTTC.

This clonotype was picked up many times. V and J are TRBV2 and TRBJ1-6, with TRBD1 as a possible D gene (6 bases). This CDR3 is 14 amino acids long. V dropped 7 bases and J dropped 7 bases, with 14 bases sitting between them. CDR1 SNHLY and CDR2 FYNNEI come from the germline V gene. The DNA for the CDR3 is TGTGCCAGCATTGTCGACAGGCGGAATTCACCCCTCCACTTT. This translates into CASIVDRRNSPLHF.

This chain uses TRBV5-1 with TRBJ2-1; 7 positions match TRBD1. Germline CDR1 and CDR2: SGHRS and YFSETQ. This CDR3 comprises 17 residues. V shed 0 bases, J shed 0 bases, and the junction held 6 bases outside the gene matches. The CDR3 loop reads CASSLVRGRGSYNEQFF. CDR3 nucleotide sequence: TGCGCCAGCAGCTTGGTGAGGGGGCGCGGCTCCTACAATGAGCAGTTCTTC.

This clonotype was observed at least ten times. This chain links TRBV3-1 with TRBJ2-5; D is possibly TRBD2 (5 bases). This CDR3 has 14 amino acids. V lost 0 bases to trimming and J lost 3 bases, with 8 bases between them. In germline, CDR1 is LGHDT, CDR2 YNNKEL (reference sequence). CDR3 sequence (DNA): TGTGCCAGCAGCCAAGAGTACGGGGAAGAGACCCAGTACTTC. It is translated as CASSQEYGEETQYF.